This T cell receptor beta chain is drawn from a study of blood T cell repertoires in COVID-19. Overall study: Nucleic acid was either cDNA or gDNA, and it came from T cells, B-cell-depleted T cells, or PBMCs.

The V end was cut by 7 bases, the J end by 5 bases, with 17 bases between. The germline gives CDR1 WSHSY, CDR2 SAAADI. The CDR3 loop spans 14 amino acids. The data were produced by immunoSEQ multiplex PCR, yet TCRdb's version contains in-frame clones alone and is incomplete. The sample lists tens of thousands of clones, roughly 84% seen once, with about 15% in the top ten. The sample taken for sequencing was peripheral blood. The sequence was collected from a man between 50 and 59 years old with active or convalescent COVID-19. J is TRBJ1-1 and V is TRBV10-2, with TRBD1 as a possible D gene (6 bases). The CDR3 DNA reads TGCGCCAGCATTGGTACAGGGTGGAGGACTGAAGCTTTCTTT. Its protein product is CASIGTGWRTEAFF.